These 13 T cell receptor beta chains originate from one sample sequenced in a study of shared clonotypes between healthy human individuals. Sequencing used immunoSEQ multiplex PCR; TCRdb keeps in-frame clones, though not all of them. The sample consists of about 2.3 million clones, approximately 93% of them appearing once. Sequenced: naive CD4+ T cells from PBMCs. This sample's subset: CD45RA+ positively selected. The receptors here all came from a man younger than 30 in good health. Some clones in this sample may be carry-over from other donors' samples.

This chain links TRBV25-1 with TRBJ1-1, with 8 bases lining up with TRBD1. The germline CDR1 and CDR2 sequences are MGHDK and SYGVNS. V trimming: 4 bases; J trimming: 6 bases; junction bases outside the gene matches: 7. This CDR3 is built from 14 residues. The CDR3 DNA is TGTGCCAGCAGTGTCCCAGGGGGCGCCGCTGAAGCTTTCTTT. Its protein product is CASSVPGGAAEAFF.

The chain joins TRBV28 to TRBJ1-1; D ambiguous. Trimming took off 7 bases at V and 5 bases at J, with 11 bases between the two ends. CDR1 MDHEN and CDR2 SYDVKM come from the germline V gene. The CDR3 spans 12 residues. The CDR3 loop reads CASNSWRTEAFF. In DNA form, the CDR3 reads TGTGCCAGCAACTCGTGGAGGACTGAAGCTTTCTTT.

The chain joins TRBV28 to TRBJ1-2; the D gene is possibly TRBD1 (6 bases). Between the trimmed V and J ends, which lost 6 bases and 5 bases, there was a span of 10 bases. This CDR3 spans 12 amino acids. Per the germline V gene, CDR1 is MDHEN and CDR2 is SYDVKM. CDR3 in DNA: TGTGCCAGCAGGCAGGGGATGTATGGCTACACCTTC. Translating it yields CASRQGMYGYTF.

The chain joins TRBV30 to TRBJ2-7, with unresolved D. The germline gives CDR1 GTSNPN, CDR2 SVGIG (reference sequence). The CDR3 is made up of 13 amino acids. Trimming cost V 0 bases and J 3 bases, with 9 bases left between them. In DNA form, the CDR3 reads TGTGCCTGGAGTGTAACTACACACTACGAGCAGTACTTC. Translating gives CAWSVTTHYEQYF. Variable domain in full (rest from reference TRBV30 and TRBJ2-7): SQTIHQWPATLVQPVGSPLSLECTVEGTSNPNLYWYRQAAGRGLQLLFYSVGIGQISSEVPQNLSASRPQDRQFILSSKKLLLSDSGFYLCAWSVTTHYEQYFGPGTRLTVT.

The rearrangement joins TRBV5-1 to TRBJ2-2; 9 bases agree with TRBD1. The CDR3 has 14 residues. CDR1 and CDR2 (germline): SGHRS, YFSETQ. The V segment lost 5 bases and the J segment 6 bases; nucleotides outside the gene matches: 5. In nucleotides, the CDR3 is TGCGCCAGCAGGTGGACAGGGGTTCCCGGGGAGCTGTTTTTT. The encoded protein is CASRWTGVPGELFF.

The rearrangement links TRBV12-1 to TRBJ2-1; the table's D call, TRBD2, has no DNA check behind it. TRBV12-1 has pseudogene status. This CDR3 is 9 amino acids long. CDR3 residues: CASSCGGFF. The CDR3 nucleotides read TGTGCCAGCAGCTGTGGAGGCTTCTTC.

The chain combines TRBV6-1 with TRBJ1-2; D unclear. Germline loops: CDR1 MNHNS, CDR2 SASEGT. CDR3 length: 14 amino acids. V dropped 2 bases and J dropped 0 bases, with 7 bases sitting between them. This CDR3 reads CASSESAANYGYTF. CDR3 sequence (DNA): TGTGCCAGCAGTGAATCGGCAGCTAACTATGGCTACACCTTC.

DNA of the CDR3: TGCGCCAGCACACAGTTCGATGAGCAGTTCTTC. Protein: CASTQFDEQFF. The chain couples TRBV5-1 to TRBJ2-1; D remains unclear. This CDR3 has 11 amino acids. CDR1 and CDR2 from the germline V gene are SGHRS and YFSETQ. Trimming took 6 bases from V and 8 from J, leaving 9 bases between them.

This chain connects TRBV4-1 to TRBJ2-7; D uncertain. The CDR3 loop spans 15 amino acids. V was clipped by 0 bases and J by 0 bases, with 9 bases between them. The V gene's germline CDR1 is MGHRA and CDR2 YSYEKL. The CDR3 DNA is TGCGCCAGCAGCCAAGACAGGACCAGCTCCTACGAGCAGTACTTC. The encoded protein is CASSQDRTSSYEQYF.

The CDR3 DNA follows: TGTGCCAGCAGGTTGGCTACCGACACCGGGGAGCTGTTTTTT. It yields the protein CASRLATDTGELFF. The chain uses TRBV2 and TRBJ2-2; D is unclear. The CDR3 has 14 residues. V lost 6 bases and J lost 3, with 11 bases in between. In germline, CDR1 is SNHLY, CDR2 FYNNEI.

This clone was observed a single time. The chain joins TRBV18 to TRBJ1-1; D remains ambiguous. The CDR3 is made up of 14 amino acids. Trimming cost V 3 bases and J 3 bases, with 11 bases left between them. The germline V gene encodes CDR1 KGHSH and CDR2 LQKENI. This CDR3 is CASSPLTRDTEAFF. DNA for the CDR3: TGTGCCAGCTCACCCCTGACACGGGACACTGAAGCTTTCTTT.

The chain uses TRBV4-3 and TRBJ2-7, with 7 nucleotides matching TRBD2. The J segment lost 6 bases and the V segment lost 0 bases, leaving 2 bases of the junction unmatched. The CDR3 extends over 13 amino acids. The germline V gene encodes CDR1 LGHNA and CDR2 YSLEER. The CDR3 nucleotides are TGCGCCAGCAGCCAAGAACTAGCGATCGAGCAGTACTTC. Protein sequence: CASSQELAIEQYF.

The chain employs TRBV29-1 and TRBJ2-3; maybe TRBD1 (7 bases). V was shortened by 7 bases and J by 5 bases, with 19 bases between the two germline ends. This CDR3 comprises 14 residues. Germline V lookup: CDR1 SQVTM, CDR2 ANQGSEA. The CDR3 DNA follows: TGCAGCGCCGCGGGACAGACTTTACGAGATACGCAGTATTTT. Protein sequence: CSAAGQTLRDTQYF.